This T cell receptor beta chain was retrieved from a study of blood T cell repertoires in COVID-19. The assay was immunoSEQ multiplex PCR, and TCRdb's table has in-frame clones only and misses some. This sample has around 340,000 clones, with around four fifths found just once. The CDR3 spans 12 residues. The germline V gene encodes CDR1 SGHTA and CDR2 FQGNSA. The trim removed 5 bases at V and 11 bases at J, leaving 7 bases unmatched. The chain employs TRBV7-2 and TRBJ1-1; TRBD1 matches at 8 bases. The origin of this receptor is a man younger than 40 with active or convalescent COVID-19. The sequencing input was peripheral blood. In DNA form, the CDR3 reads TGTGCCAGCAGCAAGGACAGGGATAGGGCTTTCTTT. It encodes CASSKDRDRAFF. Variable domain in full (rest from reference TRBV7-2 and TRBJ1-1): GAGVSQSPSNKVTEKGKDVELRCDPISGHTALYWYRQSLGQGLEFLIYFQGNSAPDKSGLPSDRFSAERTGGSVSTLTIQRTQQEDSAVYLCASSKDRDRAFFGQGTRLTVV.